The subject of this entry is one TCR beta chain. How the authors handled the data: Reference gene primer amplification in the assay estimated nucleated cell counts. This table comes from immunoSEQ multiplex PCR, and its TCRdb copy is limited to in-frame clones, with some not included. The DNA gave D and trimming, while V, J and clone size come from that table. The repertoire holds some 160,000 clones, with approximately 79% as singletons. These data come from a study of blood T cell repertoires in COVID-19. Turning to the study itself: The United States, Italy and Spain supplied acute and convalescent COVID-19 samples. T cells, B-cell-depleted T cells, or PBMCs provided the cDNA or gDNA that served as material.

V gave up 6 bases and J gave up 6 bases, with 9 bases separating them. Germline CDR1 and CDR2: MNHNS and SASEGT. The CDR3 consists of 11 residues. The V and J genes are TRBV6-1 and TRBJ2-7; D is ambiguous. Sequences were obtained from peripheral blood. The sequence came from a man aged 45-65 years with active or convalescent COVID-19. The CDR3 loop reads CASSFSAEQYF. The CDR3 region has the DNA TGTGCCAGCAGCTTTAGTGCCGAGCAGTACTTC.